This TCR beta chain originates from a study of T cells in tumors after PD-1 blockade. Assay used: immunoSEQ multiplex PCR; TCRdb lists only in-frame clones, some missing. The data contain around 50,000 clones, under 85% of them singletons. Genomic DNA template from tumor biopsies or peripheral blood, roughly 600 ng to 6,500 ng input. Trimming left V 5 bases short and J 8 bases short, with 12 bases between. This CDR3 is 12 amino acids long. Sequencing used PBMCs, obtained before anti-PD-1 therapy. The chain couples TRBV12-3 or TRBV12-4 to TRBJ1-2, with a possible D match to TRBD1 (5 bases). This TCR came from a human donor with advanced basal cell or squamous cell carcinoma (not recorded which). The DNA of the CDR3 is TGTGCCAGCAGTGCCAGGGAGTTCGGCTACACCTTC. Its translation is CASSAREFGYTF.